The sample holds many counts of the clone carrying this T cell receptor (beta chain). Its antigen is unknown. This entry comes from a study of T-cell reconstitution after alpha-beta-depleted transplantation in children. General observations from the study: It was newly produced T cells that mostly accounted for T-cell counts and diversity one year after transplant.

Unique molecular identifiers were used to barcode this TCRbeta library. TCRdb reprocessed the PCR reads via MiXCR and lists one record per CDR3 protein. The data contain around 600,000 distinct CDR3 sequences, more than 20% of them singletons. This CDR3 is 12 amino acids long. Germline V gene sequence: CDR1 DFQATT, CDR2 SNEGSKA (reference sequence). V was cut by 5 bases and J by 4 bases, with 10 bases left in between. This clonotype was obtained from a boy in the first two years of life who had a stem cell transplant for acute myeloid leukemia, so the T cells may come from the graft donor. The J gene is TRBJ2-3, the V gene TRBV20-1, with no clear D. Sequences were derived from PBMCs, mostly from graft donor cells, sampled 360 days after TCRalphabeta/CD19-depleted stem cell transplant. CDR3 DNA: TGCAGTGCTCGCAGGCCCCCAGATACGCAGTATTTT. This codes for CSARRPPDTQYF.